This T cell receptor beta chain was retrieved from a study of blood T cell repertoires in COVID-19 (TCRdb year 2020). In the study overall: Samples covering the acute and convalescent phases of COVID-19 were provided by collaborators in the United States, Italy and Spain. HLA class I and class II types, where available, came from metadata supplied by the sample provider rather than from assay-based typing. The material from the prospective study consisted of cDNA or gDNA derived from T cells, B-cell-depleted T cells, or PBMCs. Subjects who had been exposed to COVID-19, were actively infected with it, or had recovered from it provided the deeply sampled blood TCRbeta repertoires that made up the dataset. Sample metadata almost always included a de-identified subject ID, COVID-19 status, age in years and sex. A freely available public database, intended as a resource for researchers studying the immune response to SARS-CoV-2, is where the repertoires were released. Samples came from the ongoing ImmuneRACE study (first 160 participants) plus 1,254 subjects from 6 global collaborators. General study outcomes and caveats: The quantity of clinical and demographic metadata differed by source and by participant and was supplied without curation.

Notes on this clone: Its antigen specificity is not known. The record has no base qualities; no much larger clone is one base away.

TCRbeta CDR3 regions were amplified from genomic DNA by means of the immunoSEQ Assay, a bias-controlled multiplex PCR. For the original study's pipeline: Nucleated cell counts per sample were estimated from amplification of reference gene primers within the assay. Sequence reads were collapsed and filtered to measure the absolute abundance of every unique TCRbeta CDR3 rearrangement. Productive Simpson clonality was computed per sample as the square root of Simpson's diversity index over productive rearrangements. TCRdb re-hosts the immuneACCESS table, in-frame sequences only. Its copies lack some clones; in the studies checked, an unresolved V gene accounts for under half of them, and the cause for the rest is not known. Clone size and V and J calls were adopted from that table, with D and trimming inferred from the DNA. In all, the sample holds roughly 230,000 clones, and roughly 87% of those were seen once. The ten most abundant clones make up 4% to 5% of the sample.

A second Seattle source provided samples from volunteer blood donors who had recovered from COVID-19. Collaborating institutions collected whole blood in K2EDTA tubes following their own protocols. For TCRbeta analysis, collaborators shipped samples in one of three forms: frozen whole blood, isolated PBMCs, or DNA extracted from either of those sample types. The material sequenced was peripheral blood. The TCR was taken from a woman in her forties who had recovered from COVID-19.

The CDR3 reads CATSEPGKGGKQYF. The DNA sequence reads TGTGCCACCAGTGAACCTGGGAAGGGAGGTAAGCAGTACTTC. This sequence uses TRBV24-1 and TRBJ2-7; possibly the D gene is TRBD2, per 6 matching bases. The CDR3, from cysteine to phenylalanine, totals 14 residues. The sequence is cut down to CDR3 DNA, 42 bases in frame from base 1. CDR1 and CDR2, looked up from the germline V gene, are KGHDR and SFDVKD. Deletion took 4 bases off V and 8 bases off J, with a span of 17 bases between the germline ends.